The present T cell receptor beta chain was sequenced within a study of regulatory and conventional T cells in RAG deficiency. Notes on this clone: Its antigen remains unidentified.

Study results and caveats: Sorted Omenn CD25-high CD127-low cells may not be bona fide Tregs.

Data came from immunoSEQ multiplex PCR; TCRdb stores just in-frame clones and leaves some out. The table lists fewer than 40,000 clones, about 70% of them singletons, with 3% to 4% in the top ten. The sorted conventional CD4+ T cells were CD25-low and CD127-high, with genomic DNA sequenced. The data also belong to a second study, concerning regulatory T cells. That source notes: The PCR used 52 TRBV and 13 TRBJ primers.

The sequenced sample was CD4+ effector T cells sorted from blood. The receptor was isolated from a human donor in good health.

The CDR3 region has the DNA TGTGCCAGCAGCGCCGACGGATTATACAATGAGCAGTTCTTC. Translating gives CASSADGLYNEQFF. The chain carries TRBV7-3 and TRBJ2-1, with unresolved D. V lost 5 bases and J lost 4, with 12 bases in between. CDR3 length: 14 amino acids. The germline V gene encodes CDR1 SGHTA and CDR2 FQGTGA.